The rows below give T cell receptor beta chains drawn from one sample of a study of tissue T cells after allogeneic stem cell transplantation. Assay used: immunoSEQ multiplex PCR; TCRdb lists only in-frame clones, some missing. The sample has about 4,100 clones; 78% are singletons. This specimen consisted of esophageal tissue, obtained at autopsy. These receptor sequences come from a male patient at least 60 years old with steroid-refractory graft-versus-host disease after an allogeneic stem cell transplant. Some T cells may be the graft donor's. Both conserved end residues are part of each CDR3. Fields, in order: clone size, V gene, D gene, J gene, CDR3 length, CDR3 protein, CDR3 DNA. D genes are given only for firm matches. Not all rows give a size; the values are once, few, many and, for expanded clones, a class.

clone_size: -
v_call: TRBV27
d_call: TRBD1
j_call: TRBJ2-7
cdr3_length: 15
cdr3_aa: CASRRQGGSSYEQYF
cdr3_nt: TGTGCCAGCAGGAGACAGGGGGGGAGCTCCTACGAGCAGTACTTC

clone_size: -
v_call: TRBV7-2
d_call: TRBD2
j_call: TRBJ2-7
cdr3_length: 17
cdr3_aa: CASSLGLAGGPIYEQYF
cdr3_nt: TGTGCCAGCAGCTTGGGTCTAGCGGGGGGCCCTATCTACGAGCAGTACTTC

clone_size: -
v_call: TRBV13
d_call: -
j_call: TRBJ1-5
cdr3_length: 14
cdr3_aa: CASTNSRDNQPQHF
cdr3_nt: TGTGCCAGCACCAATTCCCGGGACAATCAGCCCCAGCATTTT

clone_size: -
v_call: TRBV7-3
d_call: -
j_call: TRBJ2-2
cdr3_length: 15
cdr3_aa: CASSSSGLHTGELFF
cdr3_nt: TGTGCCAGCAGCTCGTCGGGACTTCACACCGGGGAGCTGTTTTTT

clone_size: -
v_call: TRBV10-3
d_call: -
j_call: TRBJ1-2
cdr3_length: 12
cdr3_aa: CAISEQGYGYTF
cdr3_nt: TGTGCCATCAGCGAGCAGGGGTATGGCTACACCTTC

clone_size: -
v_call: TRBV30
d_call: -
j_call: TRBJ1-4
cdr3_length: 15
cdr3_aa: CAWSIATRGSGKLFF
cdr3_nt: TGTGCCTGGAGTATCGCGACCAGGGGCTCGGGGAAACTGTTTTTT

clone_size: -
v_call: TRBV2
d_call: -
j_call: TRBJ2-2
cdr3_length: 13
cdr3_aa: CASSAQLYGELFF
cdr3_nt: TGTGCCAGCAGTGCTCAGCTTTACGGGGAGCTGTTTTTT

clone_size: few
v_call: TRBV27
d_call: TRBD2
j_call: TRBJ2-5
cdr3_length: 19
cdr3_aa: CASSLSSRTSGGAKETQYF
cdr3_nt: TGTGCCAGCAGTTTATCCTCCCGGACTAGCGGGGGGGCCAAAGAGACCCAGTACTTC

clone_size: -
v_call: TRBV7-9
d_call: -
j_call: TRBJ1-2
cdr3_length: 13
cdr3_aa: CASSLQGYYGYTF
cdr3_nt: TGTGCCAGCAGCTTACAGGGGTACTATGGCTACACCTTC

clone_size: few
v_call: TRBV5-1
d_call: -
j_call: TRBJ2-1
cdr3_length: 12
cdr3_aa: CASSSEANEQFF
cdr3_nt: TGCGCCAGCAGCTCGGAGGCGAATGAGCAGTTCTTC

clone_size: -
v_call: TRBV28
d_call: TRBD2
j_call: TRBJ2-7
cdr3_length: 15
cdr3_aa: CASWGGTLSSYEQYF
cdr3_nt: TGTGCCAGTTGGGGGGGGACCCTCAGCTCCTACGAGCAGTACTTC

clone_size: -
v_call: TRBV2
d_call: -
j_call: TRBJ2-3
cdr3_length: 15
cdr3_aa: CASIRDRFSTDTQYF
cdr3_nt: TGTGCCAGCATTAGAGACAGGTTTAGCACAGATACGCAGTATTTT

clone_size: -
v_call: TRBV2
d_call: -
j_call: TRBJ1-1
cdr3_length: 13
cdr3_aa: CASSVSRSTEAFF
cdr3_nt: TGTGCCAGCAGTGTGAGCAGGTCCACTGAAGCTTTCTTT

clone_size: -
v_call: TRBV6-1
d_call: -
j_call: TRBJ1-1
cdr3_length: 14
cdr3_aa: CASSETGLNTEAFF
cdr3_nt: TGTGCCAGCAGTGAAACAGGCCTGAACACTGAAGCTTTCTTT

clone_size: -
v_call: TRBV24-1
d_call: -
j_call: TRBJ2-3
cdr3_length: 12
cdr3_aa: CATRGGTDTQYF
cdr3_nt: TGTGCCACCAGGGGGGGAACAGATACGCAGTATTTT

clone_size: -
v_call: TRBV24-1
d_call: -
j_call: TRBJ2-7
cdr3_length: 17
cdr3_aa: CATSGTPTGFSDYEQYF
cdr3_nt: TGTGCCACCAGTGGCACTCCTACAGGGTTTTCCGACTACGAGCAGTACTTC

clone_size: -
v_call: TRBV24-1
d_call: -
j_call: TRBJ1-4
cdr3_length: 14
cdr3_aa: CATSAGTSGEKLFF
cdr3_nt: TGTGCCACCAGTGCCGGGACTAGCGGTGAAAAACTGTTTTTT

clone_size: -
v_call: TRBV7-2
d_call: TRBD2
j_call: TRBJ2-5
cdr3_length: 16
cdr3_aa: CASSLGSGGNSETQYF
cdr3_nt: TGTGCCAGCAGCTTAGGTAGCGGGGGGAATTCCGAGACCCAGTACTTC

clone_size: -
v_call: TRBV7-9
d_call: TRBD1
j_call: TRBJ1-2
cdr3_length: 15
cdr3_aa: CASSLGQLYNYGYTF
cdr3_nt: TGTGCCAGCAGCTTGGGACAGCTTTATAACTATGGCTACACCTTC

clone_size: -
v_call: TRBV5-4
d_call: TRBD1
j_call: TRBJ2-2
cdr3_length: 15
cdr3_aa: CASSPGQEPLRELFF
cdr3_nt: TGTGCCAGCAGTCCTGGACAGGAGCCCCTAAGGGAGCTGTTTTTT

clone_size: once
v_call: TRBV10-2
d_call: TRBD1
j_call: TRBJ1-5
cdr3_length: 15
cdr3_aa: CASSETTGRVEPQHF
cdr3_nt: TGCGCCAGCAGCGAAACGACAGGGCGGGTGGAGCCCCAGCATTTT

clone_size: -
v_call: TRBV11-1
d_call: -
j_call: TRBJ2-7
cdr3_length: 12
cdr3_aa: CASSFSSYEQYF
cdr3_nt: TGTGCCAGCAGCTTTAGCTCCTACGAGCAGTACTTC

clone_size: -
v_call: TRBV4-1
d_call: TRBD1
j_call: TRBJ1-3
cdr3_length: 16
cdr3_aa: CASSRLGGAGGNTIYF
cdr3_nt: TGCGCCAGCAGCCGGTTAGGGGGCGCGGGGGGAAACACCATATATTTT

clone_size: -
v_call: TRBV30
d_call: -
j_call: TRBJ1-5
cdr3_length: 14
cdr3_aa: CAWSIGYSNQPQHF
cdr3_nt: TGTGCCTGGAGTATAGGGTATAGCAATCAGCCCCAGCATTTT

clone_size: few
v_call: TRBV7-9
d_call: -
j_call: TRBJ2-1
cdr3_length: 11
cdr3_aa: CASSLEVEQFF
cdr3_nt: TGTGCCAGCAGCTTAGAGGTAGAGCAGTTCTTC

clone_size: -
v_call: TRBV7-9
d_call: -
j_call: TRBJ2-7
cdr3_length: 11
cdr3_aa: CASSFEIEQYF
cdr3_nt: TGTGCCAGCAGCTTTGAGATCGAGCAGTACTTC

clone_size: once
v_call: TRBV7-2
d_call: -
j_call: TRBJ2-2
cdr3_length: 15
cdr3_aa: CASSPHRDATGELFF
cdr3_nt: TGTGCCAGCAGCCCTCACAGGGACGCCACCGGGGAGCTGTTTTTT

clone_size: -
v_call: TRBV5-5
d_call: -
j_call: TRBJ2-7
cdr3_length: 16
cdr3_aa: CASSLGQVIIQDEQYF
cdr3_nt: TGTGCCAGCAGCTTGGGCCAGGTCATCATTCAAGACGAGCAGTACTTC

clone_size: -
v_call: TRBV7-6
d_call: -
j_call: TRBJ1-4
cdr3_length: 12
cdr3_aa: CASSLGAEKLFF
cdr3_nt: TGTGCCAGCAGCTTAGGGGCCGAAAAACTGTTTTTT

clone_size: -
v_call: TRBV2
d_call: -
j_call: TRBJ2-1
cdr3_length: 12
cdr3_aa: CASSVLRNEQFF
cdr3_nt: TGTGCCAGCAGTGTTTTACGCAATGAGCAGTTCTTC

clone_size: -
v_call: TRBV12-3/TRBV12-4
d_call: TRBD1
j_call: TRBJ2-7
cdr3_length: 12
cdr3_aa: CASSFGTGEKYF
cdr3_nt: TGTGCCAGCAGCTTTGGGACAGGGGAAAAGTACTTC

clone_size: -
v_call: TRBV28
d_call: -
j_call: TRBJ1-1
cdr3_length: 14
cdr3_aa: CASSLVRRGVLTFF
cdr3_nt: TGTGCCAGCAGTTTAGTCCGCAGGGGAGTGTTAACTTTCTTT

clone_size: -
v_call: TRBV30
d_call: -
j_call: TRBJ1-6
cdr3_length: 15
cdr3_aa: CAWSGRAFYNSPLHF
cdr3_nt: TGTGCCTGGAGCGGGAGGGCCTTCTATAATTCACCCCTCCACTTT

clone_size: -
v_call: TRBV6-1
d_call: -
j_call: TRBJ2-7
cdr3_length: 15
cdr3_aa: CASSDPGSYTYEQYF
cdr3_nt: TGTGCCAGCAGTGATCCCGGGAGCTACACCTACGAGCAGTACTTC

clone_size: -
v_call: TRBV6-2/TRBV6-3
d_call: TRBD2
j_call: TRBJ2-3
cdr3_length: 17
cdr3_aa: CASSYRGLAASTDTQYF
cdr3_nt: TGTGCCAGCAGTTATAGGGGACTAGCGGCGAGCACAGATACGCAGTATTTT

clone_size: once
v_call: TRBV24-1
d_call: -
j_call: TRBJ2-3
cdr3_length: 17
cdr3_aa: CATSDLKAADRIDTQYF
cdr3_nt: TGTGCCACCAGTGATTTGAAGGCGGCGGATAGAATAGATACGCAGTATTTT

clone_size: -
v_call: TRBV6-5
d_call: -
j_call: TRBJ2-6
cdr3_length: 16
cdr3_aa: CASSSRAASGANVLTF
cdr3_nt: TGTGCCAGCAGTTCAAGGGCCGCCTCTGGGGCCAACGTCCTGACTTTC

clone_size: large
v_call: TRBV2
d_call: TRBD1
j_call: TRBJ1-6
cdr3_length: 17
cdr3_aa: CASRRGTGASYNSPLHF
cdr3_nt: TGTGCCAGCAGGAGAGGGACAGGGGCGTCATATAATTCACCCCTCCACTTT

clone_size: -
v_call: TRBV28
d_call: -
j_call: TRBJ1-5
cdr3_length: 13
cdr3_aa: CASNTGGRGPQHF
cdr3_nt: TGTGCCAGTAATACCGGGGGCCGGGGGCCCCAGCATTTT

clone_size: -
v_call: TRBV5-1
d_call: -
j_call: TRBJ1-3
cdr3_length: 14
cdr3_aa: CASSSGTSGNTIYF
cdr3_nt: TGCGCCAGCAGCTCCGGTACCTCTGGAAACACCATATATTTT

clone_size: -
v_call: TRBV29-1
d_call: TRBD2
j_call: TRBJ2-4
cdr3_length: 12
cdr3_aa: CSAGTSGNIQYF
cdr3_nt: TGCAGCGCCGGGACTAGCGGAAACATTCAGTACTTC

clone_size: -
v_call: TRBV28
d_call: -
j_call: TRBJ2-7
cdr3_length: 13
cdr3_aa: CASSLWARVEQYF
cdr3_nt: TGTGCCAGCAGTTTATGGGCGAGGGTCGAGCAGTACTTC

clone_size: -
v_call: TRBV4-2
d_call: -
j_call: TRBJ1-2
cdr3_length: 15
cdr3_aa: CASSQELRQIYGYTF
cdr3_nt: TGTGCCAGCAGCCAAGAATTAAGGCAGATCTATGGCTACACCTTC

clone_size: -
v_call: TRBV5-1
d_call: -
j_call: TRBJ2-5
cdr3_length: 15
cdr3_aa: CASSSGSPQGETQYF
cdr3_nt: TGCGCCAGCAGCTCTGGGAGTCCCCAGGGAGAGACCCAGTACTTC

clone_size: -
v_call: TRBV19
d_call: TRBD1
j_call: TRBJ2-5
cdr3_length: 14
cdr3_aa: CASSRDSRPETQYF
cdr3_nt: TGTGCCAGTAGTCGGGACAGCCGCCCGGAGACCCAGTACTTC

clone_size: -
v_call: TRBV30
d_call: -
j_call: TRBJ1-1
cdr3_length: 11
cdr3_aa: CAWGTSTEAFF
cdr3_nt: TGTGCCTGGGGGACGAGCACTGAAGCTTTCTTT

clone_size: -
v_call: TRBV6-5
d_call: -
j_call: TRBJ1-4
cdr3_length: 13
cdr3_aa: CASLDSFNEKLFF
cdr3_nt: TGTGCCAGCTTGGACAGCTTTAATGAAAAACTGTTTTTT

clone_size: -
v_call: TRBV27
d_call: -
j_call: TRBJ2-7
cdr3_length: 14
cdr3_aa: CASSLTLIPYEQYF
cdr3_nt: TGTGCCAGCAGTTTGACCCTAATCCCCTACGAGCAGTACTTC

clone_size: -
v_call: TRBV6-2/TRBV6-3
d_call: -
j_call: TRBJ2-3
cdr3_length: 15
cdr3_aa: CASSYSWAGTDTQYF
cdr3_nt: TGTGCCAGCAGTTACTCATGGGCGGGGACAGATACGCAGTATTTT

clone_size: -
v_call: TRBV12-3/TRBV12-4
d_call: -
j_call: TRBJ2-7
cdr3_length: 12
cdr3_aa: CASSSTKYEQYF
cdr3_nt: TGTGCCAGCAGTTCCACCAAGTACGAGCAGTACTTC

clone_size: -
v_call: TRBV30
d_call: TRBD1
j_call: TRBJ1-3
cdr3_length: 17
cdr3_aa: CAWSFLHGQGDGNTIYF
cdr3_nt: TGTGCCTGGAGTTTCCTACACGGACAGGGGGACGGAAACACCATATATTTT

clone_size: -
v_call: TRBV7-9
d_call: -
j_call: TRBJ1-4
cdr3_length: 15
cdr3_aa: CASSLYVGLTEKLFF
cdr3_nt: TGTGCCAGCAGCTTATATGTTGGGTTGACAGAAAAACTGTTTTTT

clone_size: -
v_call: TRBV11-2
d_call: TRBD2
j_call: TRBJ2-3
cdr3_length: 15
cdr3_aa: CASSFASGGRDTQYF
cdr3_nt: TGTGCCAGCAGCTTCGCCAGCGGGGGGAGGGATACGCAGTATTTT

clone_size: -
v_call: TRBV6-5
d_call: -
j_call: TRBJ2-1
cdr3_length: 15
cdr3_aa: CASRPLLLSYNEQFF
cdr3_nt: TGTGCCAGCAGACCCCTACTACTCTCCTACAATGAGCAGTTCTTC

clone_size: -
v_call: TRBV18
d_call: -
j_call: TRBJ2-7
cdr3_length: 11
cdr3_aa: CASSLLDEQYF
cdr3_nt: TGTGCCAGCTCACTCTTAGACGAGCAGTACTTC